The 22 T cell receptor beta chains given below trace back to one sample, sequenced in a study of cytomegalovirus exposure and HLA in healthy donors. PCR primers comprised 60 Vbeta and 13 Jbeta primers. This table comes from immunoSEQ multiplex PCR, and its TCRdb copy is limited to in-frame clones, with some not included. The data show 120,000 to 150,000 clones, 60% to 85% seen once. The sample taken for sequencing was PBMCs. The source is a man aged 18 to 29 in good health and CMV-seronegative.

This clone was recorded a few times. The chain uses TRBV6-6 and TRBJ1-1; a possible D gene is TRBD1 (6 bases). CDR1 and CDR2 from the germline V gene are MNHNY and SVGAGI (reference sequence). This CDR3 is built from 16 residues. V shed 5 bases and J shed 0 bases, with 16 bases lying between them. The CDR3 protein is CASSGATGDMNTEAFF. The CDR3 DNA reads as TGTGCCAGCAGTGGGGCGACAGGAGATATGAACACTGAAGCTTTCTTT.

The chain recombines TRBV9 with TRBJ2-4; a possible D gene is TRBD2 (7 bases). There are 13 residues in the CDR3. V gave up 3 bases and J gave up 12 bases, with 16 bases separating them. Germline V CDR1 and CDR2: SGDLS, YYNGEE. This CDR3 reads CASSDRGGDTQYF. CDR3 nucleotide sequence: TGTGCCAGCAGCGACCGGGGAGGGGACACTCAGTACTTC.

CDR3 sequence (DNA): TGTGCCAGCAGCTTAGCGCCAAGGAGAAAAGCTTTCTTT. Its translation: CASSLAPRRKAFF. V is TRBV7-9 and J is TRBJ1-1; no definite D call. The CDR3 loop spans 13 amino acids. V lost 0 bases and J lost 9, with 11 bases in between. Germline loops: CDR1 SEHNR, CDR2 FQNEAQ (reference sequence).

Points on this clone: Germline is not matched at one junction end, which may reflect a read error. The chain combines TRBV7-7 with TRBJ2-5; possible D gene TRBD2, 5 bases. This CDR3 comprises 15 residues. The germline CDR1 and CDR2 sequences are SSHAT and FNYEAQ (reference sequence). The CDR3 loop reads CASSLEVAERETQYF. In nucleotides, the CDR3 is TGTGCTAGCAGCTTAGAGGTTGCGGAGCGGGAGACCCAGTACTTC.

This chain connects TRBV23-1 to TRBJ1-4; D gene ambiguous. TRBV23-1 is treated as an ORF (open reading frame) with a function not yet certain. V shed 10 bases and J shed 8 bases, with 17 bases lying between them. This CDR3 comprises 13 residues. The chain's CDR3 is CAIPKIDLEKLFF. The DNA for the CDR3 is TGCGCCATCCCGAAGATTGACTTGGAAAAACTGTTTTTT.

The CDR3 bases are TGTGCCTGGACACAGGGTTCGTACGAGCAGTACTTC. Residues: CAWTQGSYEQYF. The chain joins TRBV30 to TRBJ2-7, with D perhaps TRBD1 (6 bases). Germline loops: CDR1 GTSNPN, CDR2 SVGIG (reference sequence). The length of the CDR3 is 12 residues. V was shortened by 4 bases and J by 4 bases, with 11 bases between the two germline ends.

This rearrangement joins TRBV4-1 to TRBJ1-3; no clear D. V was clipped by 2 bases and J by 5 bases, with 7 bases between them. Per the germline V gene, CDR1 is MGHRA and CDR2 is YSYEKL. There are 13 residues in the CDR3. The CDR3 spells CASSQTERNTIYF. The CDR3 nucleotides read TGCGCCAGCAGCCAAACGGAGAGAAACACCATATATTTT.

This clone occurred a few times. CDR3 region: CASGFVDSPLHF. The DNA for the CDR3 is TGTGCTAGTGGTTTTGTAGATTCACCCCTCCACTTT. The rearrangement joins TRBV12-5 to TRBJ1-6; D not resolved. Germline V gene sequence: CDR1 LGHNT, CDR2 FRNRAP. This CDR3 is built from 12 residues. The V gene lost 3 bases and the J gene lost 8 bases, with 5 bases spanning the gap.

As DNA, the CDR3 is TGCAGCGTTGGACCACGGCGGGCGACCTACGAGCAGTACTTC. Translating it yields CSVGPRRATYEQYF. V and J are TRBV29-1 and TRBJ2-7, with D tentatively TRBD2 (5 bases). The CDR3 runs 14 residues. Deletions cut 4 bases from V and 2 bases from J, with 15 bases between. Germline-derived CDR1 and CDR2 are SQVTM and ANQGSEA.

This chain joins TRBV30 and TRBJ1-3; D remains ambiguous. The CDR3 length is 11 residues. The V gene's germline CDR1 is GTSNPN and CDR2 SVGIG (reference sequence). Trimming cost V 0 bases and J 10 bases, with 7 bases left between them. In nucleotides, the CDR3 is TGTGCCTGGAGTGTAAGGCGGACCATATATTTT. The encoded protein is CAWSVRRTIYF.

The genes are TRBV7-2 and TRBJ1-2; the D gene is possibly TRBD1 (5 bases). Per the germline V gene, CDR1 is SGHTA and CDR2 is FQGNSA. This CDR3 region has 15 residues. V lost 0 bases to trimming and J lost 7 bases, with 15 bases between them. In nucleotides, the CDR3 is TGTGCCAGCAGCTTAGCGAGGTGGCAGGGAGGTGGCTACACCTTC. Its translation is CASSLARWQGGGYTF. Full variable domain (remainder filled in from reference TRBV7-2 and TRBJ1-2): GAGVSQSPSNKVTEKGKDVELRCDPISGHTALYWYRQSLGQGLEFLIYFQGNSAPDKSGLPSDRFSAERTGGSVSTLTIQRTQQEDSAVYLCASSLARWQGGGYTFGSGTRLTVV.

This clone was recorded only once. The chain employs TRBV14 and TRBJ1-1; D uncertain. Germline loops: CDR1 SGHDN, CDR2 FVKESK. The CDR3 loop spans 15 amino acids. Trimming shortened V by 1 base and J by 7 bases, and 16 bases separated the two germline ends. CDR3 DNA sequence: TGTGCCAGCAGCCAAGGAGGCCCTGGCGCCTATGAAGCTTTCTTT. Protein: CASSQGGPGAYEAFF. Based on the CDR3 plus reference TRBV14 and TRBJ1-1, the full variable domain is EAGVTQFPSHSVIEKGQTVTLRCDPISGHDNLYWYRRVMGKEIKFLLHFVKESKQDESGMPNNRFLAERTGGTYSTLKVQPAELEDSGVYFCASSQGGPGAYEAFFGQGTRLTVV.

The chain carries TRBV5-8 and TRBJ1-5, with no clear D. The CDR3 is 16 amino acids. Trimming shortened V by 0 bases and J by 0 bases, and 10 bases separated the two germline ends. Germline V gene sequence: CDR1 SGHTS, CDR2 YDEGEE. The CDR3 DNA sequence: TGTGCCAGCAGCTTGGGCACATCCCGTAGCAATCAGCCCCAGCATTTT. The encoded protein is CASSLGTSRSNQPQHF.

V usage is TRBV30 and J usage is TRBJ1-2, with 7 bases lining up with TRBD1. CDR1 GTSNPN and CDR2 SVGIG come from the germline V gene (reference sequence). This CDR3 is built from 12 residues. V was clipped by 7 bases and J by 5 bases; unmatched bases: 7. Here the CDR3 DNA reads TGTGCCTTCCCACCGGGACAGTATGGCTACACCTTC. Translating it yields CAFPPGQYGYTF.

V usage is TRBV7-6 and J usage is TRBJ1-6, with no clear D. CDR1 and CDR2 from the germline V gene are SGHVS and FNYEAQ. The CDR3 contains 17 residues. Trimming took off 5 bases at V and 7 bases at J, with 21 bases between the two ends. Here the CDR3 reads CASSPEVLPHENSPLHF. Written as DNA, the CDR3 is TGTGCCAGCAGCCCCGAAGTTTTACCCCATGAGAATTCACCCCTCCACTTT.

This rearrangement joins TRBV18 to TRBJ1-2; TRBD1 matches at 8 bases. Germline CDR1 is KGHSH and CDR2 is LQKENI. Trimming at V came to 6 bases and at J to 4 bases, leaving 10 bases not matched to a gene. This CDR3 is 15 amino acids long. Written as DNA, the CDR3 is TGTGCCAGCTCCCCCGGACAGGGCGCGGGCTATGGCTACACCTTC. It specifies CASSPGQGAGYGYTF.

The chain recombines TRBV6-1 with TRBJ1-1; maybe TRBD1 (5 bases). V lost 10 bases and J 1 base, leaving 16 bases between the germline ends. The CDR3 runs to 14 residues. Germline V gene data show CDR1 as MNHNS and CDR2 as SASEGT. The CDR3 spells CATPKDIWNTEAFF. DNA of the CDR3: TGTGCCACCCCAAAGGACATCTGGAACACTGAAGCTTTCTTT.

The chain is built from TRBV5-4 and TRBJ1-2; TRBD1 agrees at 9 bases. V was pared by 7 bases and J by 4 bases, with 17 bases of the junction left unmatched. This CDR3 has 17 residues. Germline V gene lookup returns CDR1 SGHNT and CDR2 YYREEE (reference sequence). This CDR3 is CASRTRRTGGTGYGYTF. The CDR3 DNA follows: TGTGCCAGCCGAACACGGCGAACAGGGGGCACCGGCTATGGCTACACCTTC. The full variable domain, its missing parts supplied by reference TRBV5-4 and TRBJ1-2, is ETGVTQSPTHLIKTRGQQVTLRCSSQSGHNTVSWYQQALGQGPQFIFQYYREEENGRGNFPPRFSGLQFPNYSSELNVNALELDDSALYLCASRTRRTGGTGYGYTFGSGTRLTVV.

The chain combines TRBV9 with TRBJ2-1; 8 bases are a match to TRBD2. The ends lost 0 bases at V and 2 bases at J; junction bases unmatched: 4. This CDR3 is built from 16 residues. Germline V lookup: CDR1 SGDLS, CDR2 YYNGEE. CDR3 region: CASSVDSGGAYNEQFF. CDR3 nucleotides: TGTGCCAGCAGCGTAGATTCGGGGGGGGCCTACAATGAGCAGTTCTTC.

The gene calls are TRBV25-1 and TRBJ1-2, with 11 bases identical to TRBD1. Trimming cost V 1 base and J 7 bases; bases outside gene matches: 2. The CDR3 runs to 14 residues. The germline V gene encodes CDR1 MGHDK and CDR2 SYGVNS. CDR3 amino acids: CASSELGTGGGYTF. In DNA form, the CDR3 reads TGTGCCAGCAGTGAATTAGGGACAGGGGGTGGCTACACCTTC.

This chain connects TRBV7-6 to TRBJ2-7; 9 nucleotides match TRBD1. CDR3 length equals 16 residues. Unmatched junction bases numbered 7, after V lost 3 bases and J lost 1 base. CDR1 and CDR2 (germline): SGHVS, FNYEAQ. The CDR3: CASSLGAGQGSYEQYF. CDR3 nucleotide sequence: TGTGCCAGCAGCTTGGGGGCCGGACAGGGGTCCTACGAGCAGTACTTC.

This CDR3 reads CASSFGLGDNYGYTF. CDR3 coding DNA: TGTGCCAGCAGCTTTGGCCTGGGAGATAACTATGGCTACACCTTC. The rearrangement uses TRBV5-4 and TRBJ1-2; D not resolved. Germline V lookup: CDR1 SGHNT, CDR2 YYREEE (reference sequence). The CDR3 length is 15 residues. Between the trimmed V and J ends, which lost 2 bases and 1 base, there was a span of 12 bases. The whole variable domain, remainder taken from reference TRBV5-4 and TRBJ1-2, is ETGVTQSPTHLIKTRGQQVTLRCSSQSGHNTVSWYQQALGQGPQFIFQYYREEENGRGNFPPRFSGLQFPNYSSELNVNALELDDSALYLCASSFGLGDNYGYTFGSGTRLTVV.